This T cell receptor beta chain was recorded in a study of siplizumab effects on memory and regulatory T cells. Per germline, CDR1 SGHTS and CDR2 YDEGEE. Trimming removed 10 bases at V and 4 bases at J, with 15 bases between. The CDR3 extends over 13 amino acids. Method: immunoSEQ multiplex PCR; TCRdb's copy keeps in-frame clones and lacks some. The sample records more than 85,000 clones, roughly nine tenths being singletons. The rearrangement uses TRBV5-8 and TRBJ2-1, with a weak D call TRBD2 (5 bases). This clonotype originated in a human donor in good health. The sample was Tregs sorted from blood. CDR3 coding DNA: TGTGCCCCCCGTGGGAGTACGTACAATGAGCAGTTCTTC. Amino acids: CAPRGSTYNEQFF.